One and the same sample provided the 6 T cell receptor beta chains below, sequenced in a study of CD4 T cells in relation to SARS-CoV-2 and coronaviruses. Assay: immunoSEQ multiplex PCR; the TCRdb copy retains only in-frame clones and omits some. The repertoire holds 25,000 to 30,000 clones, more than 75% seen once, with about 10% in the top ten. No cognate antigen is known for these TCRs. The unexposed donors gave CD4+ T cells in 2011-2018, prior to COVID-19. After about 10 days of culture, CD4+ T cells were isolated. The sequenced sample was CD4+ T cells from PBMCs, cultured in vitro. The receptors here all came from a human donor in good health.

V gene TRBV19 combines with J gene TRBJ1-2, with a tentative D call TRBD1 (6 bases). The V end was cut by 4 bases, the J end by 0 bases, with 12 bases between. CDR1 and CDR2 from the germline V gene are LNHDA and SQIVND (reference sequence). The CDR3 contains 15 residues. CDR3 in amino acids: CASSTGAGSNYGYTF. CDR3 DNA: TGTGCCAGTAGTACAGGGGCGGGTTCTAACTATGGCTACACCTTC.

The chain employs TRBV2 and TRBJ1-4; possible D gene TRBD1, 6 bases. The CDR3 has 13 residues. Trimming stripped 6 bases from V and 9 bases from J, with 14 bases between. Germline V lookup: CDR1 SNHLY, CDR2 FYNNEI. This CDR3 is CASRGTREKKLFF. The CDR3 coding sequence is TGTGCCAGCAGGGGGACAAGGGAGAAAAAACTGTTTTTT.

The J gene is TRBJ2-3, the V gene TRBV29-1; a possible D gene is TRBD1 (8 bases). V shed 4 bases and J shed 4 bases, with 18 bases lying between them. Germline loops: CDR1 SQVTM, CDR2 ANQGSEA. The CDR3 extends over 15 amino acids. This chain's CDR3 is CSVAAGVDRADTQYF. The CDR3 DNA is TGCAGCGTTGCCGCGGGGGTGGACAGGGCAGATACGCAGTATTTT.

Only one count was recorded for this clone. The chain has TRBV19 and TRBJ1-5; D perhaps matches TRBD1 (6 bases). The CDR3 consists of 15 residues. V was trimmed by 0 bases and J by 5 bases, leaving 11 bases between them. The germline V gene encodes CDR1 LNHDA and CDR2 SQIVND (reference sequence). CDR3 residues: CASSIDRGEDQPQHF. In DNA form, the CDR3 reads TGTGCCAGTAGTATAGACAGGGGCGAGGATCAGCCCCAGCATTTT. Full variable domain (rest looked up from reference TRBV19 and TRBJ1-5): DGGITQSPKYLFRKEGQNVTLSCEQNLNHDAMYWYRQDPGQGLRLIYYSQIVNDFQKGDIAEGYSVSREKKESFPLTVTSAQKNPTAFYLCASSIDRGEDQPQHFGDGTRLSIL.

In this sample, this clone turned up a few times. The chain couples TRBV3-1 (or the pseudogene TRBV3-2) to TRBJ2-7, with 7 bases that match TRBD2. V lost 0 bases to trimming and J lost 7 bases; unmatched junction nucleotides: 15. This CDR3 is built from 17 residues. Germline V gene sequence: CDR1 LGHDT, CDR2 YNNKEL (reference sequence). CDR3 coding DNA: TGTGCCAGCAGCCAAGATGGTCTCTCGGCGGGAGTTAGAGAGCAGTACTTC. Translation: CASSQDGLSAGVREQYF.

The chain has TRBV5-4 and TRBJ2-7; D not certain. V lost 0 bases and J 6 bases, leaving 7 bases between the germline ends. Per the germline V gene, CDR1 is SGHNT and CDR2 is YYREEE (reference sequence). The CDR3 is 12 residues long. CDR3 sequence (DNA): TGTGCCAGCAGCTTGGTTGAGCGCGAGCAGTACTTC. Translated, it gives CASSLVEREQYF.